The T cell receptor (beta chain) under discussion was sequenced for a study of regulatory T cells in long-lasting Graves disease (dated by TCRdb to 2020 to 2022). Context from the whole study: Persistent Graves' disease was defined as antithyroid drug treatment for over 5 years with persistently positive TSH receptor autoantibodies. Patients with persistent Graves' disease were compared with patients with newly diagnosed Graves' disease using TCR sequencing and RNA sequencing of peripheral blood. The study was registered as a clinical trial and conducted in China. A total of 33 samples were covered by TCR sequencing, comprising approximately 13 persistent and around 20 newly diagnosed Graves' disease patients. Antithyroid drugs had been taken for approximately 10 years on average by persistent Graves' disease patients in the clinical cohort. Study-level results and caveats: Persistent Graves' disease patients showed lower TCR Shannon entropy and fewer highly expanded clones than newly diagnosed patients, suggesting clonal expansion. TRBV28, TRBJ1-2 and TRBJ2-5 were preferentially used in persistent disease, while TRBV20-1 and TRBJ2-1 were favored in newly diagnosed disease. The authors acknowledged the small sample size as a limitation that may reduce accuracy. Sequencing and analysis were limited to the TCR beta chain. The study examined only peripheral blood because the primary lesion, thyroid tissue, could not be accessed. Persistent patients shared more public clonotypes among themselves (around 3,000) than newly diagnosed patients did (approximately 970).

What this sample's time point label stands for: persistent/refractory GD, antithyroid drugs over 5 years with positive TRAb. RNA was extracted from PBMCs in TRIzol for both TCR sequencing and RNA sequencing. The diagnosis of Graves' disease followed American Thyroid Association guidelines. The patients came from an endocrinology department in Xi'an, China. From each patient, 7.5 to 10 milliliters of peripheral blood was collected into an EDTA anticoagulant tube. Ficoll Paque Plus density gradient separation was used to isolate PBMCs, and no further T cell sorting was done. An Agilent 2100 Bioanalyzer and agarose gel were used to check RNA quality, and a NanoDrop 2000 was used to measure RNA concentration. Library preparation employed multiplex PCR. Instrument used: Illumina HiSeq 4000. To build TCR beta libraries, CDR3 regions were amplified by Arm-PCR using iRepertoire HTBI primers. Before sequencing, the PCR products went through gel purification. As for the authors' bioinformatics: Gene usage analysis of CDR3 amino acid clonotypes relied on the 55 to 80 TRBV and 14 TRBJ segments identified across samples. COPE and FqMerger were used to merge filtered high-quality paired reads into contigs. BLAST was used to align contigs to IMGT TRBV, TRBD and TRBJ reference genes, and CDR3 was defined according to IMGT. Highly expanded clones were defined as clonotypes with a frequency above 0.1%. Shannon entropy served as the measure of repertoire diversity, while the Gini coefficient captured V-J evenness. Clonotypes shared by more than one individual were considered public. TCRdb trimmed the raw reads at Q25, called clones with MiXCR and kept productive beta chains. All rows with the same CDR3 protein become a single entry with the most common DNA and genes. TCRdb's processing, not the authors' own work, is the source of the V and J calls. The sample data list about half a million distinct CDR3 sequences, and approximately 23% of these were observed just once. The ten most abundant clones make up about 12% of the sample.

This clonotype has just a few counts. What this receptor recognizes is not known. No per-base quality is available; no much larger clone lies one base away. Measured from the cysteine to the phenylalanine, the CDR3 is 13 residues long. Of the read, only the CDR3 DNA is kept; its 39 bases are in frame from base 1. A distance of 12 bases separates the germline ends of V and J, which lose 4 bases and 8 bases respectively. CDR1 and CDR2 are drawn from the germline V gene (reference sequence): LGHDT, YNNKEL. Rearrangement joined TRBV3-1 to TRBJ1-3, with the identity of the D gene unclear. The sequence was obtained from a female donor with Graves disease. The sequencing here drew on peripheral blood mononuclear cells (PBMCs), taken when the disease was refractory, from a patient treated with antithyroid drugs. The CDR3 loop reads CASSPGNGYTIYF. The bases are TGTGCCAGCAGCCCTGGGAACGGATACACCATATATTTT.